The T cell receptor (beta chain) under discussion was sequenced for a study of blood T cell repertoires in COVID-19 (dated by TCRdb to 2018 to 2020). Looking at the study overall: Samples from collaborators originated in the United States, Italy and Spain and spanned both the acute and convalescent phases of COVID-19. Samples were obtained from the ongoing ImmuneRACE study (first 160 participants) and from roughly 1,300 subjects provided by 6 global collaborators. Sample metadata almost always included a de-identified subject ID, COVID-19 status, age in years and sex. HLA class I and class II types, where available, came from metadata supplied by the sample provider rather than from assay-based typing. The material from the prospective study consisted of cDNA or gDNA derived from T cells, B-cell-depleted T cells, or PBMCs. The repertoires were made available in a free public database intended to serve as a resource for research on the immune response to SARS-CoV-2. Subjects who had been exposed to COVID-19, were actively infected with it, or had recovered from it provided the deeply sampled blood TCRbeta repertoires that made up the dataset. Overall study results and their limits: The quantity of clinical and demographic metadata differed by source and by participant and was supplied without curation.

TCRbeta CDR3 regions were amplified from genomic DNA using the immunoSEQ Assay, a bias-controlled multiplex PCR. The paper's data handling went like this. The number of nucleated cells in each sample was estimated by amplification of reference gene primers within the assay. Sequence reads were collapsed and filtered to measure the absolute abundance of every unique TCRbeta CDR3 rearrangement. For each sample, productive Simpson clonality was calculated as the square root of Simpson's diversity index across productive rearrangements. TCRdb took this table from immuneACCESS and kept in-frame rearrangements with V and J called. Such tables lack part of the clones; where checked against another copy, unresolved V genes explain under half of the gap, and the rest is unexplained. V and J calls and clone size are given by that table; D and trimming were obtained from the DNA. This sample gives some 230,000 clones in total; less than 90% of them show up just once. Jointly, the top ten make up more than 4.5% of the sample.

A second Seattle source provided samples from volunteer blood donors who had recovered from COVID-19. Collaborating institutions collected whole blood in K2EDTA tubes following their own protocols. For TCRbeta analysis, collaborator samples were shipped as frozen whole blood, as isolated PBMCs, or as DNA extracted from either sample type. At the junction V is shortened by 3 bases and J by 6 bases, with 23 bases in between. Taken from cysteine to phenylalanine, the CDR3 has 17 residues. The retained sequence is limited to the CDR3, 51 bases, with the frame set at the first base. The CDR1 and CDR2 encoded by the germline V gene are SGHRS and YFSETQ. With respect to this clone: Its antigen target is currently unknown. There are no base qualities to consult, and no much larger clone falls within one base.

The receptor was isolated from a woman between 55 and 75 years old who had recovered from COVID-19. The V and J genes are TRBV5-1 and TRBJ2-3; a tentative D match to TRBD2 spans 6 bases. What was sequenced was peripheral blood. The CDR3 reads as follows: CASSWGRERVGRDTQYF. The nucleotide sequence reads TGCGCCAGCAGCTGGGGACGCGAGCGGGTCGGGCGCGATACGCAGTATTTT.